This T cell receptor (beta chain) was captured by sequencing in a study of CD8+ T cells in alopecia areata. Findings and limits, study-wide: Many expanded lesional clones persisted in scalp and blood during tofacitinib.

Extracted RNA was reverse transcribed into cDNA, the sequencing template. TCRdb's table, derived via immunoSEQ multiplex PCR, lists solely in-frame clones and lacks some. The sample lists 90,000 to 150,000 clones; 50% to 55% were seen once. Germline loops: CDR1 MGHDK, CDR2 SYGVNS. Trimming removed 3 bases from V and 8 bases from J, with 7 bases in between. The length of the CDR3 is 11 residues. In regard to this clone: The antigen remains unidentified.

As for treatment: oral pan-JAK inhibitor, 5-10 mg twice daily. T lymphocytes (CD4+ and CD8+) were sorted from PBMCs. The material sequenced was CD4+ T cells sorted from blood, taken at week 4, from a patient treated with tofacitinib. The receptor was derived from a human donor with alopecia areata. The rearrangement joins TRBV25-1 to TRBJ1-2; D may be TRBD1 (5 bases). The CDR3 DNA reads TGTGCCAGCAGTGACAGGGTGGGCTACACCTTC. Protein sequence: CASSDRVGYTF.